This entry concerns a single TCR beta chain. Its antigen is still unknown. The germline V and J ends were trimmed by 3 bases and 6 bases, with 9 bases remaining between them. Germline V gene data show CDR1 as MDHEN and CDR2 as SYDVKM. The length of the CDR3 is 13 residues. The source of the sample is a study of CD8 T cell repertoires and HIV-1 epitope variants. Study as a whole: Each of Twenty-five Gag and Nef epitope peptides stimulated a separate culture. Controls were a CMV, EBV and flu pool, Ebola AY9, and no peptide. Tested: three Gag epitope families, Nef HW9 and YT9. An uncultured baseline aliquot held 1M T cells.

This table comes from immunoSEQ multiplex PCR, and its TCRdb copy is limited to in-frame clones, with some not included. Among about 7,300 clones listed, roughly 61% were seen once. The chain employs TRBV28 and TRBJ1-5; TRBD1 might be the D (5 bases). The clonotype was recovered from a male donor with HIV. Sequences were obtained from cultured CD8+ T cells derived from PBMCs. The CDR3, as DNA: TGTGCCAGCAGTTTTTTGGGGGTTCAGCCCCAGCATTTT. It specifies CASSFLGVQPQHF.